The 27 T cell receptor beta chains given below trace back to one sample, sequenced in a study of OX40 agonist ivuxolimab in advanced cancers. Sequenced by immunoSEQ multiplex PCR; TCRdb stores in-frame clones only, minus some. Here the sample spans 50,000 to 70,000 clones, 85% being singletons. Sequencing was performed on CD4+ or CD8+ T cells sorted from blood, taken in a trial of the OX40 agonist ivuxolimab. The receptors originated from an adult with an advanced solid tumor such as melanoma, head and neck, liver or kidney cancer.

The CDR3 loop reads CASSPSASGGTDTQYF. The CDR3 bases are TGCGCCAGCAGCCCTTCGGCTAGCGGGGGTACAGATACGCAGTATTTT. This chain links TRBV5-1 with TRBJ2-3, with 10 nucleotides matching TRBD2. The CDR3 is 16 residues long. Trimming cost V 4 bases and J 3 bases; bases outside gene matches: 8. CDR1 and CDR2 (germline): SGHRS, YFSETQ.

The chain joins TRBV11-2 to TRBJ2-5; 7 nucleotides agree with TRBD1. Germline-derived CDR1 and CDR2 are SGHAT and FQNNGV. This CDR3 is 14 amino acids long. The J segment lost 2 bases and the V segment lost 3 bases, leaving 3 bases of the junction unmatched. CDR3 loop: CASSFGGQQETQYF. CDR3 bases: TGTGCCAGCAGCTTTGGGGGACAGCAAGAGACCCAGTACTTC.

This chain joins TRBV19 and TRBJ1-1, with D possibly being TRBD1 (5 bases). Between the trimmed V and J ends, which lost 7 bases and 4 bases, there was a span of 7 bases. The length of the CDR3 is 11 residues. Germline-derived CDR1 and CDR2 are LNHDA and SQIVND (reference sequence). DNA for the CDR3: TGTGCCAGTACCGGGGCCACTGAAGCTTTCTTT. It is translated as CASTGATEAFF.

The chain joins TRBV6-1 to TRBJ1-4; TRBD1 matches at 10 bases. V trimming: 3 bases; J trimming: 8 bases; junction bases outside the gene matches: 3. Germline CDR1 MNHNS, CDR2 SASEGT. The CDR3 extends over 14 amino acids. DNA for the CDR3: TGTGCCAGCAGTGAGACAGGGGGCCGGGAAAAACTGTTTTTT. This codes for CASSETGGREKLFF.

The chain employs TRBV10-1 and TRBJ2-7; D is uncertain. The CDR3 contains 13 residues. The V end was cut by 0 bases, the J end by 6 bases, with 9 bases between. In germline, CDR1 is WNHNN, CDR2 SYGVQD (reference sequence). The CDR3 bases are TGCGCCAGCAGTGAGTCGGGCATTTCCGAGCAGTACTTC. Translated: CASSESGISEQYF.

V usage is TRBV10-3 and J usage is TRBJ1-5, with a tentative D call TRBD1 (5 bases). The CDR3 covers 12 residues. The germline V gene encodes CDR1 ENHRY and CDR2 SYGVKD. V lost 4 bases and J lost 4, with 5 bases in between. CDR3 loop: CAISAGNQPQHF. The CDR3 nucleotides are TGTGCCATCAGTGCAGGGAATCAGCCCCAGCATTTT.

For this clone: A read error may produce the germline difference seen at one junction end. V usage is TRBV7-3 and J usage is TRBJ2-2; TRBD1 is a possible D gene (6 bases). There are 13 residues in the CDR3. Germline lookup yields CDR1 SGHTA and CDR2 FQGTGA. The CDR3, as DNA: TGTGCCAGCAGCCTAACAGGGTTCGGGGAGCTGTTTTTT. Its protein product is CASSLTGFGELFF.

The chain links TRBV28 to TRBJ1-1; weak D call: TRBD1 (6 bases). CDR3 size: 16 residues. Germline V CDR1 and CDR2: MDHEN, SYDVKM. V lost 4 bases and J 0 bases, leaving 15 bases between the germline ends. CDR3 region: CASSWGGAGVNTEAFF. DNA for the CDR3: TGTGCCAGCAGTTGGGGCGGGGCAGGGGTGAACACTGAAGCTTTCTTT.

The chain carries TRBV6-1 and TRBJ1-5; no reliable D call. Germline assignment: CDR1 MNHNS and CDR2 SASEGT. The CDR3 extends over 15 amino acids. Trimming cost V 1 base and J 5 bases, with 12 bases left between them. The CDR3 sequence is CASSEVGRRYQPQHF. In DNA, the CDR3 is TGTGCCAGCAGTGAAGTAGGCCGAAGGTATCAGCCCCAGCATTTT.

As for this clone: Distinct nucleotide sequences in the sample also encode this CDR3. The rearrangement joins TRBV20-1 to TRBJ1-5; D gene ambiguous. Trimming pared 1 base from V and 7 bases from J, leaving 5 bases between. The length of the CDR3 is 11 residues. Germline loops: CDR1 DFQATT, CDR2 SNEGSKA (reference sequence). The CDR3, as DNA: TGCAGTGCTAGAGGAGACCAGCCCCAGCATTTT. Translating gives CSARGDQPQHF.

The rearrangement uses TRBV9 and TRBJ2-6, with a weak D call TRBD1 (5 bases). CDR3 length: 15 residues. Germline CDR1 SGDLS, CDR2 YYNGEE. Trimming took 4 bases from V and 2 from J, leaving 10 bases between them. The DNA of the CDR3 is TGTGCCAGCAGCCCGTCCAGGGCTGGGGCCAACGTCCTGACTTTC. As protein: CASSPSRAGANVLTF.

This clone is medium-sized (0.01 to 0.1%) by share. This chain connects TRBV10-1 to TRBJ2-7; possibly TRBD1 or TRBD2 for D (6 bases each). CDR3 length: 13 amino acids. Trimming stripped 2 bases from V and 7 bases from J, with 12 bases between. Germline V gene sequence: CDR1 WNHNN, CDR2 SYGVQD (reference sequence). The CDR3 here is CASSEGGRKEQYF. The CDR3 DNA is TGCGCCAGCAGTGAGGGGGGGCGCAAAGAGCAGTACTTC.

CDR3 residues: CASSPQRVGDTQYF. The CDR3 DNA follows: TGTGCCAGCAGCCCCCAGAGGGTGGGAGATACGCAGTATTTT. This sequence joins TRBV7-3 and TRBJ2-3; D might be TRBD2 (5 bases). Trimming left V 5 bases short and J 5 bases short, with 14 bases between. Germline values: CDR1 SGHTA, CDR2 FQGTGA. The length of the CDR3 is 14 residues.

This clone was seen only once. Other nucleotide sequences in the sample specify the same CDR3. The V gene is TRBV5-4, the J gene TRBJ1-2; D gene ambiguous. Trimming stripped 0 bases from V and 5 bases from J, with 5 bases between. The length of the CDR3 is 12 residues. CDR1 SGHNT and CDR2 YYREEE come from the germline V gene (reference sequence). The CDR3 region is CASSLDSYGYTF. The CDR3 DNA sequence: TGTGCCAGCAGCTTGGACAGTTATGGCTACACCTTC.

In DNA form, the CDR3 reads TGTGCCAGCAGCGTAGCTACTAGCGGGGGGACAGATACGCAGTATTTT. Amino acids: CASSVATSGGTDTQYF. The rearrangement joins TRBV9 to TRBJ2-3; 12 nucleotides align to TRBD2. CDR3 length: 16 residues. The germline V gene has CDR1 SGDLS and CDR2 YYNGEE. V lost 0 bases, J lost 3 bases, and 2 bases stayed unmatched.

The V and J genes are TRBV7-3 and TRBJ2-3; TRBD2 matches at 7 bases. The CDR3 is 14 residues long. The germline V gene encodes CDR1 SGHTA and CDR2 FQGTGA. The V and J ends lost 9 bases and 2 bases, in that order; junction bases with no gene match: 8. The CDR3 region has the DNA TGTGCCAGTTCCCCTAGCGGACTCACAGATACGCAGTATTTT. Residues: CASSPSGLTDTQYF.

The chain has TRBV11-2 and TRBJ1-5, with a tentative D call TRBD1 (5 bases). Trimming stripped 5 bases from V and 7 bases from J, with 15 bases between. From germline, CDR1 is SGHAT and CDR2 FQNNGV. The CDR3 has 14 residues. The CDR3, as DNA: TGTGCCAGCAGCCCGAACGGGGGAGGGCAGCCCCAGCATTTT. It codes for CASSPNGGGQPQHF.

The chain has TRBV9 and TRBJ2-3, with TRBD1 as a possible D gene (5 bases). The germline CDR1 and CDR2 sequences are SGDLS and YYNGEE. This CDR3 contains 13 residues. V lost 1 base, J lost 5 bases, and 8 bases lay in between. The DNA for the CDR3 is TGTGCCAGCAGCGTATTGGGGCAAGATACGCAGTATTTT. Translating it yields CASSVLGQDTQYF.

The chain has TRBV10-3 and TRBJ2-1; the match to TRBD1 covers 11 bases. V shed 2 bases and J 9 bases; nucleotides not matched to a gene: 6. This CDR3 has 15 amino acids. Germline loops: CDR1 ENHRY, CDR2 SYGVKD. CDR3: CAISEPGQGEGEQFF. As DNA, the CDR3 is TGTGCCATCAGTGAGCCGGGACAGGGGGAAGGTGAGCAGTTCTTC.

The gene calls are TRBV11-2 and TRBJ2-1, with 8 bases aligning to TRBD1. This CDR3 is 15 amino acids long. The V segment lost 5 bases and the J segment 8 bases; nucleotides outside the gene matches: 11. Germline assignment: CDR1 SGHAT and CDR2 FQNNGV. As DNA, the CDR3 is TGTGCCAGCAGCCCACGGACAGGGTCGGGTTATGAGCAGTTCTTC. This codes for CASSPRTGSGYEQFF.

This clone has just one count. The gene calls are TRBV7-2 and TRBJ1-1; 7 positions match TRBD1. The CDR3 consists of 16 residues. V trimming: 5 bases; J trimming: 0 bases; junction bases outside the gene matches: 9. Germline lookup yields CDR1 SGHTA and CDR2 FQGNSA. Written as DNA, the CDR3 is TGTGCCAGCAGCACCCCGGGACAGACCATGAACACTGAAGCTTTCTTT. It specifies CASSTPGQTMNTEAFF.

This clone was seen once. The genes are TRBV10-3 and TRBJ2-5, with D perhaps TRBD2 (6 bases). V was trimmed by 6 bases and J by 2 bases, leaving 13 bases between them. This CDR3 has 14 amino acids. CDR1 is ENHRY, CDR2 SYGVKD, per germline. The chain's CDR3 is CAISGGFSQETQYF. The CDR3, as DNA: TGTGCCATCAGCGGGGGATTCAGTCAAGAGACCCAGTACTTC.

This chain joins TRBV27 and TRBJ1-1; unclear D gene. This CDR3 has 13 residues. Germline CDR1 and CDR2: MNHEY and SMNVEV (reference sequence). The V and J ends lost 5 bases and 8 bases respectively, with 15 bases between them. The CDR3 region is CASSPDWVGEAFF. As DNA, the CDR3 is TGTGCCAGCAGTCCAGATTGGGTGGGAGAAGCTTTCTTT.

This clone has a handful of counts. J is TRBJ1-1 and V is TRBV7-9; perhaps TRBD1 as D (6 bases). CDR3 length: 13 amino acids. The V end lost 0 bases, the J end lost 8 bases, and 10 bases lay between the germline ends. The germline CDR1 and CDR2 sequences are SEHNR and FQNEAQ (reference sequence). The CDR3, as DNA: TGTGCCAGCAGCTTAGCCAGGGGTGGGGAAGCTTTCTTT. Protein: CASSLARGGEAFF.

The chain uses TRBV10-3 and TRBJ2-7, with D tentatively TRBD2 (5 bases). From germline, CDR1 is ENHRY and CDR2 SYGVKD. Trimming removed 3 bases at V and 5 bases at J, with 14 bases between. The CDR3 is made up of 14 amino acids. The CDR3 reads CAISDLLVSDEQYF. The CDR3 nucleotides read TGTGCCATCAGTGATTTACTAGTTAGCGACGAGCAGTACTTC.

The chain uses TRBV28 and TRBJ1-2; a possible D gene is TRBD1 (5 bases). The CDR3 covers 12 residues. V lost 6 bases, J lost 3 bases, and 8 bases lay in between. Per germline, CDR1 MDHEN and CDR2 SYDVKM. CDR3 sequence reads: CASSVGDYGYTF. As DNA, the CDR3 is TGTGCCAGCAGCGTAGGGGACTATGGCTACACCTTC.

This chain uses TRBV28 with TRBJ2-5, with TRBD2 as a possible D gene (6 bases). V was clipped by 1 base and J by 4 bases, with 16 bases between them. The germline gives CDR1 MDHEN, CDR2 SYDVKM. The CDR3 runs to 16 residues. The CDR3 region has the DNA TGTGCCAGCAGTTTATCGGGGGTAAGGAGGGGAGAGACCCAGTACTTC. Its protein is CASSLSGVRRGETQYF. Variable domain in full (rest from reference TRBV28 and TRBJ2-5): DVKVTQSSRYLVKRTGEKVFLECVQDMDHENMFWYRQDPGLGLRLIYFSYDVKMKEKGDIPEGYSVSREKKERFSLILESASTNQTSMYLCASSLSGVRRGETQYFGPGTRLLVL.